The 17 T cell receptor beta chains below come from one sample, sequenced in a study of circulating CD8 cells and anti-PD-1 response in melanoma. Sorting of live CD3+CD8+TCRalphabeta+ cells by PD-1 and/or TIGIT gave four subsets. TCR libraries were prepared from approximately 15 ng of total RNA with the QIAseq Immune Repertoire TCR panel. TCRdb passed the reads through MiXCR, listing each CDR3 protein once. The table lists 510 or so distinct CDR3 sequences, 8% of them singletons. The sample in question was CD8+ T cells from PBMCs, obtained at baseline or after one month of anti-PD-1 therapy (not recorded which). The receptors originated from a human donor with melanoma.

This clonotype is labeled medium-sized. The CDR3 region has the DNA TGTGCCAGTAGTATAATCGTCGCGGGGGGCCGGGCCAAAAACATTCAGTACTTC. Translated: CASSIIVAGGRAKNIQYF. V usage is TRBV19 and J usage is TRBJ2-4, with 8 bases fitting TRBD2. This CDR3 region has 18 residues. Germline CDR1 reads LNHDA; CDR2 reads SQIVND (reference sequence). The V and J ends lost 2 bases and 1 base, in that order; junction bases with no gene match: 10.

By its share, this clonotype is large. The V and J genes are TRBV6-6 and TRBJ2-3; 9 bases match TRBD1. Trimming took 10 bases from V and 6 from J; bases not matched to a gene: 11. Germline values: CDR1 MNHNY, CDR2 SVGAGI (reference sequence). The CDR3 totals 14 residues. The DNA of the CDR3 is TGTGCCACGTGGCAGGGACAGGGTTATGATACGCAGTATTTT. This translates into CATWQGQGYDTQYF.

This clonotype is categorized as large (0.1 to 1%). The V gene is TRBV27, the J gene TRBJ1-1; D not resolved. Germline-derived CDR1 and CDR2 are MNHEY and SMNVEV (reference sequence). The CDR3 extends over 15 amino acids. V lost 5 bases to trimming and J lost 1 base, with 14 bases between them. In DNA form, the CDR3 reads TGTGCCAGCAGTGACGACTCAGAGACGAACACTGAAGCTTTCTTT. Amino acid sequence: CASSDDSETNTEAFF.

This clonotype is medium-sized. The J gene is TRBJ1-1, the V gene TRBV5-4, with D possibly TRBD1 on 6 matching bases. V lost 4 bases to trimming and J lost 1 base, with 11 bases between them. The CDR3 spans 14 residues. From germline, CDR1 is SGHNT and CDR2 YYREEE (reference sequence). CDR3 in amino acids: CASSAKGGNTEAFF. The CDR3 coding sequence is TGTGCCAGCAGCGCCAAAGGGGGGAACACTGAAGCTTTCTTT.

With respect to this clonotype: Relative to the germline gene, one junction end is altered; a read error may explain this. This chain joins TRBV19 and TRBJ1-1, with D possibly matching TRBD1 (6 bases). This CDR3 spans 13 amino acids. CDR1 and CDR2 (germline): LNHDA, SQIVND (reference sequence). CDR3 in amino acids: CASQLGGNTGAFF. CDR3 bases: TGTGCCAGTCAGTTGGGGGGCAACACTGGAGCTTTCTTT.

V gene TRBV7-3 combines with J gene TRBJ2-1; D might be TRBD2 (5 bases). Trimming cost V 5 bases and J 6 bases, with 17 bases left between them. The CDR3 is 15 residues long. Per germline, CDR1 SGHTA and CDR2 FQGTGA. CDR3 DNA sequence: TGTGCCAGCAGCCGGCGGGCGGGCCTTGTCAATGAGCAGTTCTTC. It is translated as CASSRRAGLVNEQFF.

By share of the sample, this clonotype is large (0.1 to 1%). The chain couples TRBV4-1 to TRBJ2-5; 8 positions match TRBD1. V dropped 0 bases and J dropped 7; count of bases not matched to a gene: 7. The CDR3 consists of 15 residues. Per germline, CDR1 MGHRA and CDR2 YSYEKL. CDR3: CASSQETGALGTQYF. CDR3 in DNA: TGCGCCAGCAGCCAAGAGACAGGGGCCTTAGGGACCCAGTACTTC.

By its share, this clonotype is medium-sized. The chain uses TRBV12-5 and TRBJ2-3, with a weak D call TRBD2 (6 bases). Germline lookup yields CDR1 LGHNT and CDR2 FRNRAP. This CDR3 region has 17 residues. V gave up 8 bases and J gave up 4 bases, with 25 bases separating them. The DNA of the CDR3 is TGTGCTAGTTTTCACGTAGGCGGGGATGAGAGCCCAGATACGCAGTATTTT. Its protein product is CASFHVGGDESPDTQYF.

This clonotype rates as large. The V call is TRBV7-2, the J call TRBJ2-1; D is possibly TRBD2 (6 bases). Looked up from germline, CDR1 is SGHTA and CDR2 is FQGNSA. The CDR3 has 14 residues. V was trimmed by 5 bases and J by 6 bases, leaving 14 bases between them. CDR3 protein: CASSQPGLPNEQFF. For the CDR3, the DNA is TGTGCCAGCAGCCAACCGGGACTTCCCAATGAGCAGTTCTTC.

Relative to its sample, this clonotype is large. CDR3 loop: CASSPGTSGWDTQYF. CDR3 in DNA: TGTGCCAGCAGTCCCGGGACTAGCGGGTGGGATACGCAGTATTTT. This chain connects TRBV27 to TRBJ2-3; 12 positions match TRBD2. The CDR3 totals 15 residues. Germline trimming cut 5 bases from V and 6 bases from J; bases unmatched to any gene: 6. Germline CDR1 reads MNHEY; CDR2 reads SMNVEV (reference sequence).

This chain uses TRBV7-9 with TRBJ2-5; D may match TRBD1 or TRBD2 (5 bases each). Germline values: CDR1 SEHNR, CDR2 FQNEAQ (reference sequence). V lost 5 bases and J lost 5, with 18 bases in between. The CDR3 loop spans 15 amino acids. The CDR3: CASSPWGRDPETQYF. CDR3 DNA sequence: TGTGCCAGCAGCCCCTGGGGCCGGGACCCCGAGACCCAGTACTTC.

A note on this clonotype: A much larger clonotype is one base distant, so this may be a read error. A read error is likely, as this CDR3 ends without the conserved phenylalanine or tryptophan. This chain joins TRBV5-4 and TRBJ1-2; no definite D call. This CDR3 comprises 14 residues. Trimming left V 2 bases short and J 2 bases short, with 10 bases between. Per germline, CDR1 SGHNT and CDR2 YYREEE (reference sequence). The CDR3 bases are TGTGCCAGCAGCTTCGGTGCCAGGAACTATGGCTACACCTTG. This encodes CASSFGARNYGYTL.

This clonotype qualifies as medium-sized. The chain couples TRBV19 to TRBJ2-7; no clear D gene. Trimming removed 4 bases from V and 12 bases from J, with 19 bases in between. Germline V gene lookup returns CDR1 LNHDA and CDR2 SQIVND (reference sequence). The CDR3 contains 13 residues. Here the CDR3 reads CASSTSRFSVRYF. As DNA, the CDR3 is TGTGCCAGTAGTACCTCCCGGTTCTCTGTCCGGTACTTC. Based on the CDR3 plus reference TRBV19 and TRBJ2-7, the full variable domain is DGGITQSPKYLFRKEGQNVTLSCEQNLNHDAMYWYRQDPGQGLRLIYYSQIVNDFQKGDIAEGYSVSREKKESFPLTVTSAQKNPTAFYLCASSTSRFSVRYFGPGTRLTVT.

By its share, this clonotype is large (0.1 to 1%). V and J are TRBV27 and TRBJ1-2; 8 bases are a match to TRBD1. CDR3 length: 14 amino acids. CDR1 and CDR2 from the germline V gene are MNHEY and SMNVEV (reference sequence). Losses at the gene ends were 2 bases for V and 2 bases for J; bases not matched to a gene: 1. The CDR3 protein is CASSLQGANYGYTF. CDR3 DNA: TGTGCCAGCAGTTTACAGGGGGCAAACTATGGCTACACCTTC.

This clonotype is termed large. The chain joins TRBV27 to TRBJ2-1, with TRBD2 matching 9 bases. With V trimmed by 4 bases and J by 0 bases, 7 bases remained unmatched. CDR3 length: 17 residues. CDR1 and CDR2 (germline): MNHEY, SMNVEV (reference sequence). The CDR3 loop is CASSSGGGGSSYNEQFF. In nucleotides, the CDR3 is TGTGCCAGCAGTTCCGGCGGGGGGGGTAGCTCCTACAATGAGCAGTTCTTC.

Judged by abundance, this clonotype is medium-sized. This sequence joins TRBV2 and TRBJ2-3; TRBD2 is a possible D gene (7 bases). V lost 7 bases, J lost 4 bases, and 9 bases lay in between. This CDR3 has 12 amino acids. Germline V gives CDR1 SNHLY, CDR2 FYNNEI. This CDR3 reads CASKGGSDTQYF. The CDR3 DNA sequence: TGTGCCAGCAAGGGGGGGTCAGATACGCAGTATTTT.

The chain recombines TRBV11-2 with TRBJ2-7; tentatively, D is TRBD1 (6 bases). V lost 5 bases, J lost 5 bases, and 16 bases lay in between. CDR1 SGHAT and CDR2 FQNNGV come from the germline V gene. CDR3 length: 14 amino acids. CDR3 region: CASSPWQGTDEQYF. CDR3 nucleotides: TGTGCCAGCAGCCCATGGCAGGGGACCGACGAGCAGTACTTC. The full variable domain, completed using reference TRBV11-2 and TRBJ2-7, is EAGVAQSPRYKIIEKRQSVAFWCNPISGHATLYWYQQILGQGPKLLIQFQNNGVVDDSQLPKDRFSAERLKGVDSTLKIQPAKLEDSAVYLCASSPWQGTDEQYFGPGTRLTVT.